This record covers a single T cell receptor (beta chain). This specimen belongs to a study of HIV-infected patients and healthy controls. This CDR3 is built from 14 residues. Per the germline V gene, CDR1 is MNHEY and CDR2 is SVGAGI. V gave up 4 bases and J gave up 7 bases; unmatched junction bases: 6. One entry per CDR3 protein, called by TCRdb with MiXCR from the 5' RACE reads. Of 60,000 to 70,000 distinct CDR3 sequences in the sample, roughly 19% were seen once. The genes are TRBV6-5 and TRBJ1-4, with 7 bases identical to TRBD1. This receptor was identified in a human donor in good health. Sequenced: CD4+ T cells from blood. The CDR3 sequence is CASSSPGQFEKLFF. For the CDR3, the DNA is TGTGCCAGCAGTTCGCCGGGACAGTTTGAAAAACTGTTTTTT.